Listed below are T cell receptor beta chains from one sample, sequenced in a study of graft-versus-host responses after intestinal transplantation. Measured with immunoSEQ multiplex PCR; TCRdb has only the in-frame clones, and not every one. Among about 6,900 clones, around 24% were seen once, and the ten largest hold around 5.8%. Sample: alloreactive CD8+ T cells from a mixed lymphocyte reaction culture, taken before transplantation. The receptors come from a human patient who was an organ donor for intestinal transplantation. Both conserved end residues are part of each CDR3. The D gene is left open where the match is weak. Expanded clones are given a class, and other clones once, few, many or no size at all.

TRBJ2-4 | medium-sized | - | TRBV13 | CASSPLGQAKNIQYF | TGTGCCAGCAGCCCCTTAGGGCAAGCTAAAAACATTCAGTACTTC
TRBJ2-2 | - | - | TRBV6-7 | CASSYSSGVSGELFF | TGTGCCAGCAGTTACTCGTCGGGAGTCTCCGGGGAGCTGTTTTTT
TRBJ2-7 | few | - | TRBV6-6 | CASSYYGYEQYF | TGTGCCAGCAGTTACTATGGCTACGAGCAGTACTTC
TRBJ2-3 | - | - | TRBV9 | CASSVPVGGPADTQYF | TGTGCCAGCAGCGTCCCGGTCGGGGGGCCTGCAGATACGCAGTATTTT
TRBJ2-7 | few | - | TRBV4-3 | CASSQDRDLLYEQYF | TGCGCCAGCAGCCAAGATCGGGACTTACTCTACGAGCAGTACTTC
TRBJ1-1 | many | - | TRBV6-9 | CASSYVRLNTEAFF | TGTGCCAGCAGTTACGTCAGGCTGAACACTGAAGCTTTCTTT
TRBJ2-4 | few | - | TRBV7-3 | CASSLVFLQGRDIQYF | TGTGCCAGCAGCTTAGTGTTCTTACAAGGACGGGACATTCAGTACTTC
TRBJ2-1 | few | TRBD1 | TRBV6-5 | CASSRQGSSYNEQFF | TGTGCCAGCAGCCGACAGGGCTCCTCCTACAATGAGCAGTTCTTC
TRBJ2-1 | large | - | TRBV9 | CASSSNRAFYNEQFF | TGTGCCAGCAGCAGTAACAGGGCTTTCTACAATGAGCAGTTCTTC
TRBJ2-7 | few | - | TRBV10-3 | CAISVTGTGYEQYF | TGTGCCATCAGTGTGACAGGAACGGGCTACGAGCAGTACTTC
TRBJ2-7 | few | - | TRBV7-2 | CASSPSSYEQYF | TGTGCCAGCAGCCCCTCTAGTTACGAGCAGTACTTC
TRBJ2-3 | - | - | TRBV7-2 | CASSLMDKSTDTQYF | TGTGCCAGCAGCTTAATGGACAAAAGCACAGATACGCAGTATTTT
TRBJ2-5 | few | TRBD2 | TRBV29-1 | CSVEVALAGVVQETQYF | TGCAGCGTTGAAGTCGCCCTAGCGGGGGTGGTCCAAGAGACCCAGTACTTC
TRBJ2-7 | few | - | TRBV9 | CASSVDKLDEQYF | TGTGCCAGCAGCGTAGATAAATTGGACGAGCAGTACTTC
TRBJ2-2 | medium-sized | - | TRBV10-3 | CAILIAGNGELFF | TGTGCCATCTTGATTGCGGGTAACGGGGAGCTGTTTTTT
TRBJ2-1 | few | - | TRBV5-5 | CASSLVGRIYNEQFF | TGTGCCAGCAGCTTGGTCGGACGGATCTACAATGAGCAGTTCTTC
TRBJ1-1 | - | - | TRBV11-2 | CASSFHPRAFF | TGTGCCAGCAGCTTCCACCCCAGGGCTTTCTTT
TRBJ2-7 | few | - | TRBV7-3 | CASSLGMWNEQYF | TGTGCCAGCAGCTTAGGTATGTGGAACGAGCAGTACTTC
TRBJ1-6 | once | - | TRBV4-2 | CASSHLVSSSYNSPLHF | TGTGCCAGCAGCCATCTGGTCTCCAGCTCCTATAATTCACCCCTCCACTTT
TRBJ1-5 | medium-sized | - | TRBV10-2 | CASSDGISNQPQHF | TGCGCCAGCAGTGATGGTATTAGCAATCAGCCCCAGCATTTT